This T cell receptor (beta chain) emerged from a study of shared clonotypes between healthy human individuals. Across the whole study: A couple of women and three men aged 18 to 49 made up the donors.

Data came from immunoSEQ multiplex PCR; TCRdb stores just in-frame clones and leaves some out. This table has millions of clones, roughly 96% appearing once. In the case of this clone: Its matching antigen is unknown.

This CDR3 spans 12 amino acids. V dropped 5 bases and J dropped 9; count of bases not matched to a gene: 4. The germline gives CDR1 SEHNR, CDR2 FQNEAQ (reference sequence). General study points: Sequencing depth was a factor that was expected to affect clonotype sharing among donors. The study found roughly 5% of naive CD4 clonotypes shared across a few donors.

This sequence was found in a man between 18 and 29 years old in good health. The chain uses TRBV7-9 and TRBJ2-1; TRBD1 agrees at 7 bases. Source material: naive CD4+ T cells sorted from blood. The subset was: CD45RA+ positively selected. As DNA, the CDR3 is TGTGCCAGCAGCGACAGGGACCCTGAGCAGTTCTTC. It is translated as CASSDRDPEQFF.